This note documents a single T cell receptor (beta chain) sequence. Its antigen is not identified. A sample-barcoded 5' primer and a J-beta primer mix were used in a second PCR of roughly 6 to 11 cycles. TCRdb reprocessed the 5' RACE reads with MiXCR, giving one entry per CDR3 protein. Among 1.5 million to 2 million distinct CDR3 sequences listed, about 50% were seen once. Total RNA extraction produced at least 5 micrograms (per sample) for the study. This sample is part of a study of blood T cells in healthy people across ages. Study conclusions and caveats: Because donor CMV status was unknown, expanded clonotype changes were possibly confounded. TCR beta diversity correlated strongly with naive T cell percentage.

Sequenced: blood. The receptor was isolated from a woman aged 35 to 49 in good health.

CDR3: CAISEQGSTYNSPLHF. The DNA for the CDR3 is TGTGCCATCAGTGAACAGGGGAGCACCTATAATTCACCCCTCCACTTT. The genes are TRBV10-3 and TRBJ1-6, with 7 bases aligning to TRBD1. CDR3 length: 16 amino acids. Per the germline V gene, CDR1 is ENHRY and CDR2 is SYGVKD. V was clipped by 3 bases and J by 2 bases; unmatched bases: 4.